This TCR beta chain was retrieved from a study of regulatory T cells in long-lasting Graves disease. Arm-PCR with iRepertoire HTBI primers amplified the CDR3 regions for these TCR beta libraries. TCRdb re-derived calls from the multiplex PCR reads in MiXCR, one entry per CDR3 protein. The sample records hundreds of thousands of distinct CDR3 sequences, about 16% being singletons. Time point meaning: newly diagnosed GD, antithyroid drugs for less than 3 months. Construction of the TCR library relied on RNA isolated from PBMCs. The sample holds a few counts of this clonotype. V shed 0 bases and J shed 9 bases, with 17 bases lying between them. The germline V gene has CDR1 DFQATT and CDR2 SNEGSKA (reference sequence). The CDR3 spans 14 residues. This sample was also put to use in a study of T cells in Graves' hyperthyroidism and ophthalmopathy.

This receptor was taken from a woman in her 30s with Graves disease. This chain uses TRBV20-1 with TRBJ1-2; TRBD1 might be the D (5 bases). Sample: peripheral blood mononuclear cells (PBMCs), taken at new diagnosis, from a patient treated with antithyroid drugs. The CDR3: CSAREDQGGGSYTF. CDR3 coding DNA: TGCAGTGCTAGAGAAGACCAGGGAGGAGGAAGCTACACCTTC.